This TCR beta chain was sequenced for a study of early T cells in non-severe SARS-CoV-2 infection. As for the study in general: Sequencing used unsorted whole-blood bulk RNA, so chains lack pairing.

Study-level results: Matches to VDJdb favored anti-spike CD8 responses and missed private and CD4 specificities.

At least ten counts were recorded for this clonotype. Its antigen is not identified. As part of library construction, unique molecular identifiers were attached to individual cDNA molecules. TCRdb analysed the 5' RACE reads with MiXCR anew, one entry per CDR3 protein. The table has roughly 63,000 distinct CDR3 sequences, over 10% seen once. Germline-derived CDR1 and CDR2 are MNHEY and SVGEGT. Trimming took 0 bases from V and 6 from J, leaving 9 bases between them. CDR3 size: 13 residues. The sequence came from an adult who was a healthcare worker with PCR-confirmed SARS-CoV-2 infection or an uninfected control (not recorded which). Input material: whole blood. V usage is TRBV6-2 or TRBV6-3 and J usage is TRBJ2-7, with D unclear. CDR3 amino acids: CASSYSRRSEQYF. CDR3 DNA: TGTGCCAGCAGTTACTCGCGGCGGTCCGAGCAGTACTTC.